This T cell receptor (beta chain) was captured in a study of T cell changes during pregnancy in multiple sclerosis. The CDR3 runs to 15 residues. The V end was cut by 6 bases, the J end by 7 bases, with 21 bases between. Germline CDR1 and CDR2: SGHTA and FQGNSA. Clones were sequenced by immunoSEQ multiplex PCR, and TCRdb holds only the in-frame ones, with some missing. The table has more than 40,000 clones, approximately 90% seen once. This clonotype was obtained from a female donor with multiple sclerosis, enrolled in a pregnancy study. The V gene is TRBV7-2, the J gene TRBJ1-2; maybe TRBD1 (6 bases). The sample in question was CD4+ T cells from peripheral blood mononuclear cells, obtained in the first trimester of pregnancy. Here the CDR3 reads CASRLTGIQKGGYTF. The CDR3, as DNA: TGTGCCAGCAGATTGACAGGAATCCAAAAGGGTGGCTACACCTTC.